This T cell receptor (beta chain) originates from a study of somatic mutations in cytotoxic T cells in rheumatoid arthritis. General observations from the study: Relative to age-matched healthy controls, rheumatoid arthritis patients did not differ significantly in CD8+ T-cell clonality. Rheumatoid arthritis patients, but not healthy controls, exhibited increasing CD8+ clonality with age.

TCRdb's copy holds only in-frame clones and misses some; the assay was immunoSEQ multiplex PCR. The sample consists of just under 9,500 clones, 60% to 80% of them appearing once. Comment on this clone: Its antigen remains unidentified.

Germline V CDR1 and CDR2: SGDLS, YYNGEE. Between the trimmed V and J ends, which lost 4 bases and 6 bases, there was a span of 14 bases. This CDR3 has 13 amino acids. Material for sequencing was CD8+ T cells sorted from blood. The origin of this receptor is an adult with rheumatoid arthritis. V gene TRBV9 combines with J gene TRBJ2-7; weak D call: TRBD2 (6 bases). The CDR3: CASSPEEGGEQYF. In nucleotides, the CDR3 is TGTGCCAGCAGCCCAGAGGAGGGAGGCGAGCAGTACTTC.